This TCR beta chain was identified during a study of shared clonotypes between healthy human individuals (TCRdb year 2020). Regarding the research as a whole: Three men and two women, aged 18 to 49 years, made up the cohort. For each donor, CD4 naive and CD4 memory were each run on three plates, CD8 naive on two plates, and CD8 memory on one plate. Blood TCR repertoires of about 5 healthy adults were deeply sequenced to estimate repertoire size and the extent of clonotype sharing between individuals. To increase sequencing depth and limit assay-specific biases, different laboratories used diverse techniques to prepare libraries and sequence TCR repertoires. Between about 0.85 and 9.5 billion PBMCs per donor were obtained by leukapheresis.

The donors were healthy, HIV-negative adults who had no recently reported acute infections or vaccinations. Every donor was a Caucasian adult residing in Nashville, Tennessee, USA. Magnetic negative selection was used to enrich CD4+ T cells, after which naive cells were positively selected on CD45RA and the negative fraction became the memory subset. Blood was collected by leukapheresis, and PBMCs were isolated by Ficoll-Histopaque density gradient centrifugation and then cryopreserved in liquid nitrogen vapor phase. Analytical flow cytometry was used to check the purity and quantity of each magnetically sorted T cell population. Genomic DNA was isolated from each sorted fraction and quantified by UV absorbance on a Nanodrop 2000c. A remark on this clone: There is no known antigen for this receptor. No clone much larger than this one lies a single base away; base qualities are absent.

For this chain, trimming is 4 bases at the V end and 8 bases at the J end, and the number of junction bases without a gene match is 12. The germline V gene specifies SGHRS as CDR1 and YFSETQ as CDR2. Spanning cysteine to phenylalanine, the CDR3 consists of 16 amino acids. Kept here is only the CDR3 DNA, which spans 48 bases and is read in frame from base 1. Study-wide findings and limitations: Because the study included a small number of donors, the genetic and exposure-history diversity represented was limited. When several donors were compared, the shared fraction of clonotypes was about 5% for naive CD4, 3.5% to 4% for naive CD8, about 2.5% for memory CD4, and roughly 0.4% for memory CD8. Estimated clonotype richness was generally larger for naive than for memory subsets. Only blood was sampled, and tissue TCR repertoires likely differ from those in blood. Rarefaction of sorted-subset datasets indicated incomplete sequencing despite the large sequencing depth. Pairwise subsampling led to the expectation that sequencing depth would affect the degree of clonotype sharing among donors. Clonotypes shared by all four sorted-subset donors showed higher generation probabilities than non-shared clonotypes.

TCR CDR3 regions were amplified from genomic DNA by multiplex PCR using the deep immunoSEQ assay. Extracted genomic DNA from each cell subset was distributed evenly across all wells of several immunoSEQ 96-well plates, and each plate was treated as a replicate. For sorted subsets, each replicate PCR was loaded with about 200 ng genomic DNA, equivalent to 30,000 or so T cell genomes. The purified libraries were quantified using a Qubit 3.0 fluorometer, sized with a Bioanalyzer 2100, and then quantified again using the KAPA Library Quantification kit. Every immunoSEQ 96-well plate was sequenced on a separate single-read 150-cycle Illumina NextSeq 550 flow cell. For the original study's pipeline: Because the immunoSEQ output held only junctional sequences and lacked quality scores, the filtering could not match the filtering applied to full-length reads. To assign V/J genes and CDR3, sequences were annotated using PyIR, a Python wrapper for IgBLAST v1.9, with IMGT germline references. Reads were removed for weak V/J assignments (E-value above 1e-6), missing CDR3, stop codons, out-of-frame junctions, or ambiguous translated residues. V3J clonotypes were defined as sequences sharing the same inferred V gene, J gene, and CDR3 amino acid sequence. To compute the percentage overlap between repertoires, the number of shared unique clonotypes was divided by the size of the smaller repertoire. Richness of each repertoire was evaluated using RTK rarefaction, the Chao1 estimator, and Recon v2.1 estimates of unobserved clonotypes. For all TCRbeta clonotypes obtained by the gDNA method from several donors, generation probabilities were computed with OLGA. Here the immuneACCESS table is served through TCRdb, limited to in-frame sequences with V and J called. Missing clones are a known gap in these copies; in checked studies unresolved V genes cover under half, and the rest lacks a known reason. V and J calls and clone size are those listed in that table; D and trimming were worked out from the DNA. The sample includes 2,500,000 or so clones, with approximately 94% observed a single time. Of the sample, around 0.4% falls within the top ten clones.

The receptor was derived from a man aged 18 to 30 in good health. Some clones in this sample may be carry-over from other donors' samples. The sequenced sample consisted of naive CD4+ T cells from PBMCs. What this sample's cell subset or site label stands for: CD45RA+ positively selected. This chain joins TRBV5-1 to TRBJ2-1, with TRBD1 identical over 10 junction bases. The nucleotide sequence reads as follows: TGCGCCAGCAGCCTAGCATCCGGGACAGGGGTCTATGAGCAGTTCTTC. Its translation is CASSLASGTGVYEQFF.